The 10 T cell receptor beta chains below were found in one sample sequenced in a study of T cell responses to AZD1222 COVID-19 vaccine (dated by TCRdb to the early 2020s). This sample's time point label indicates: baseline before first vaccination. Library preparation used the immunoSEQ multiplex PCR assay. In TCRdb, the immuneACCESS table is reduced to in-frame sequences with V and J assigned. These tables do not hold every clone; where another copy was compared, an unresolved V gene accounts for under half, and the others remain unexplained. A total of about 120,000 clones appear in this sample, more than 85% of them only once. Jointly, the top ten make up 2% to 3% of the sample. The source was peripheral blood, collected on day 0 of AZD1222 vaccination. These receptor sequences come from an adult in good health.

The chain employs TRBV28 and TRBJ2-2; D possibly corresponds to TRBD1 (5 bases). The CDR3 is 16 residues long. CDR1 is MDHEN and CDR2 is SYDVKM in the germline V gene. The V end was cut by 2 bases, the J end by 1 base, with 11 bases between. The CDR3 loop reads CASSLLETVNTGELFF. The CDR3 DNA follows: TGTGCCAGCAGTTTACTAGAGACAGTGAACACCGGGGAGCTGTTTTTT. Together with reference TRBV28 and TRBJ2-2, the CDR3 gives the full variable domain: DVKVTQSSRYLVKRTGEKVFLECVQDMDHENMFWYRQDPGLGLRLIYFSYDVKMKEKGDIPEGYSVSREKKERFSLILESASTNQTSMYLCASSLLETVNTGELFFGEGSRLTVL.

This clone was seen a handful of times. The rearrangement uses TRBV5-4 and TRBJ1-2; D remains unclear. Germline V lookup: CDR1 SGHNT, CDR2 YYREEE (reference sequence). The CDR3 is 14 residues long. The germline V and J ends were trimmed by 6 bases and 4 bases, with 16 bases remaining between them. CDR3 amino acids: CASTSRSYLYGYTF. The CDR3 DNA reads TGTGCCAGCACCTCTCGCAGTTACCTCTATGGCTACACCTTC.

The chain carries TRBV5-1 and TRBJ1-5; D gene ambiguous. Trimming removed 5 bases from V and 0 bases from J, with 12 bases in between. The V gene's germline CDR1 is SGHRS and CDR2 YFSETQ. The CDR3 has 15 residues. The CDR3 sequence: CASRFTADSNQPQHF. CDR3 nucleotide sequence: TGCGCCAGCAGGTTCACAGCAGATAGCAATCAGCCCCAGCATTTT.

This clone was found once. The chain couples TRBV5-1 to TRBJ2-4; TRBD1 aligns across 7 bases. Germline V gives CDR1 SGHRS, CDR2 YFSETQ. The CDR3 is 18 residues long. The V and J ends lost 0 bases and 1 base, in that order; junction bases with no gene match: 10. CDR3 sequence (DNA): TGCGCCAGCAGCTTGGCAATGCGACAGGGTGGCGCCAAAAACATTCAGTACTTC. Its protein product is CASSLAMRQGGAKNIQYF.

The chain combines TRBV24-1 with TRBJ2-3, with TRBD1 as a possible D gene (5 bases). In germline, CDR1 is KGHDR, CDR2 SFDVKD. This CDR3 is built from 17 residues. Trimming took 3 bases from V and 1 from J, leaving 16 bases between them. The CDR3 reads CATSDRPQGRGTDTQYF. The CDR3 region has the DNA TGTGCCACCAGTGATAGACCTCAGGGAAGGGGCACAGATACGCAGTATTTT.

The chain links TRBV6-2 or TRBV6-3 to TRBJ2-3; TRBD2 aligns across 8 bases. Germline loops: CDR1 MNHEY, CDR2 SVGEGT. CDR3 length: 15 residues. Trimming at V came to 3 bases and at J to 4 bases, leaving 6 bases not matched to a gene. In DNA form, the CDR3 reads TGTGCCAGCAGTTATGCCGGGAGGGGTGCAGATACGCAGTATTTT. Its protein product is CASSYAGRGADTQYF.

This clone was recorded only once. V gene TRBV2 combines with J gene TRBJ1-6; D unclear. CDR1 is SNHLY and CDR2 is FYNNEI in the germline V gene. The CDR3 runs to 12 residues. The V end was cut by 4 bases, the J end by 11 bases, with 9 bases between. CDR3 bases: TGTGCCAGCAGTGGGGGTAACCCACCCCTCCACTTT. Its translation is CASSGGNPPLHF.

The chain combines TRBV10-3 with TRBJ1-5, with D hard to call. CDR1 is ENHRY and CDR2 is SYGVKD in the germline V gene. The CDR3 covers 14 residues. The V gene lost 5 bases and the J gene lost 2 bases, with 10 bases spanning the gap. In DNA form, the CDR3 reads TGTGCCATCAGTCGGACCGTAGGCAATCAGCCCCAGCATTTT. This translates into CAISRTVGNQPQHF.

This sequence joins TRBV6-2 or TRBV6-3 and TRBJ2-1; D could derive from TRBD1 or TRBD2 (5 bases each). The ends were cut back, 2 bases at V and 0 bases at J, with 11 bases in the middle. This CDR3 is 16 amino acids long. CDR1 and CDR2 from the germline V gene are MNHEY and SVGEGT. CDR3 nucleotide sequence: TGTGCCAGCAGTTACGCCCCGAGGGGCTCCTACAATGAGCAGTTCTTC. Translation: CASSYAPRGSYNEQFF.

J is TRBJ1-2 and V is TRBV6-4; TRBD1 is a possible D gene (5 bases). The CDR3 runs to 12 residues. Trimming stripped 2 bases from V and 8 bases from J, with 9 bases between. The germline CDR1 and CDR2 sequences are MRHNA and SNTAGT. The chain's CDR3 is CASSDRGWGYTF. DNA for the CDR3: TGTGCCAGCAGTGACAGGGGTTGGGGCTACACCTTC.